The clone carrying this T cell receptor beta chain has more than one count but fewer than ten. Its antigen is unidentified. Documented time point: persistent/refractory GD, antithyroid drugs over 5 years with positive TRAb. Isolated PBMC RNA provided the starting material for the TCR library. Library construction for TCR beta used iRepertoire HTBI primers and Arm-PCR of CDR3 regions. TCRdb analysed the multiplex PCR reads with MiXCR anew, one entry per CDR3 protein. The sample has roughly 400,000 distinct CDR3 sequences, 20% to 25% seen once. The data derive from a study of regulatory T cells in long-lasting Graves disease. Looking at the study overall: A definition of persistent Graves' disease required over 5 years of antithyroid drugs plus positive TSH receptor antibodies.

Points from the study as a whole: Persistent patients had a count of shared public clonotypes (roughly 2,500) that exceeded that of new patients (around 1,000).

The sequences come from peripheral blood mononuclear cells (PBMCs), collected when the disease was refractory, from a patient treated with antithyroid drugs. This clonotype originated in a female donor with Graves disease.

The CDR3 DNA is TGTGCCAGCAGCTTGGGTTTAGGGGCGTTCGGGGAGCTGTTTTTT. This gives the protein CASSLGLGAFGELFF. The rearrangement joins TRBV7-8 to TRBJ2-2; D is possibly TRBD1 (5 bases). With 3 bases removed from V and 7 bases from J, the gap between germline ends came to 15 bases. There are 15 residues in the CDR3. Germline CDR1 SGHVS, CDR2 FQNEAQ.